The 27 T cell receptor beta chains below were found in one sample sequenced in a study of T-cell memory formation after mild COVID-19. Using its own MiXCR run on the 5' RACE reads, TCRdb lists one record per CDR3 protein. The table records roughly 370,000 distinct CDR3 sequences, roughly 15% of them present only once. Input material: PBMCs or a T cell subset sorted from them (not recorded which). The source is a man aged 18 to 30 who had mild COVID-19 (a few samples of this study predate the infection). Cell type and time point are not known.

The J gene is TRBJ1-2, the V gene TRBV4-3, with 7 nucleotides matching TRBD1. CDR1 and CDR2 from the germline V gene are LGHNA and YSLEER. The ends lost 4 bases at V and 1 base at J; junction bases unmatched: 6. The CDR3 contains 15 residues. The CDR3 loop reads CASSPRDRSNYGYTF. As DNA, the CDR3 is TGCGCCAGCAGCCCCCGGGACAGAAGTAACTATGGCTACACCTTC.

The V call is TRBV28, the J call TRBJ2-7, with 8 bases matching TRBD1. Unmatched junction bases numbered 7, after V lost 4 bases and J lost 2 bases. The CDR3 has 15 amino acids. Germline V gene lookup returns CDR1 MDHEN and CDR2 SYDVKM. The CDR3 here is CASSSGQGGPYEQYV. The CDR3, as DNA: TGTGCCAGCAGTTCCGGACAGGGTGGCCCCTACGAGCAGTACGTC.

This chain uses TRBV4-2 with TRBJ1-5, with D perhaps TRBD1 (5 bases). V shed 1 base and J shed 0 bases, with 10 bases lying between them. The CDR3 runs to 16 residues. Germline V gene data show CDR1 as LGHNA and CDR2 as YNFKEQ. CDR3 nucleotides: TGTGCCAGCAGCCAAGGGGGGGACTATAGCAATCAGCCCCAGCATTTT. As protein: CASSQGGDYSNQPQHF.

V usage is TRBV5-6 and J usage is TRBJ1-1; perhaps TRBD1 as D (5 bases). This CDR3 is 13 amino acids long. Looked up from germline, CDR1 is SGHDT and CDR2 is YYEEEE. Trimming cost V 0 bases and J 13 bases, with 16 bases left between them. CDR3: CASSLVDGGRGFF. CDR3 in DNA: TGTGCCAGCAGCTTGGTAGACGGAGGGAGGGGTTTCTTT.

The chain links TRBV5-1 to TRBJ2-7; TRBD1 or TRBD2 may be the D gene (7 bases each). The CDR3 contains 15 residues. Germline V gives CDR1 SGHRS, CDR2 YFSETQ. Trimming stripped 4 bases from V and 0 bases from J, with 14 bases between. CDR3 nucleotide sequence: TGCGCCAGCAGCCCAGGGGGGGACAGCTCCTACGAGCAGTACGTC. This gives the protein CASSPGGDSSYEQYV.

There are a few counts of this clonotype. The chain carries TRBV4-1 and TRBJ2-2; perhaps TRBD2 as D (6 bases). The V gene lost 1 base and the J gene lost 6 bases, with 9 bases spanning the gap. The CDR3 contains 14 residues. The V gene's germline CDR1 is MGHRA and CDR2 YSYEKL. CDR3 amino acids: CASSQGSGAGELFF. DNA of the CDR3: TGCGCCAGCAGCCAAGGATCGGGGGCCGGGGAGCTGTTTTTT.

The rearrangement joins TRBV6-6 to TRBJ1-3; D uncertain. The ends were cut back, 7 bases at V and 0 bases at J, with 10 bases in the middle. Germline-derived CDR1 and CDR2 are MNHNY and SVGAGI (reference sequence). The CDR3 is made up of 14 amino acids. The CDR3 sequence is CASTPWGSGNTIYF. In DNA, the CDR3 is TGTGCCAGCACCCCCTGGGGCTCTGGAAACACCATATATTTT.

J is TRBJ2-7 and V is TRBV6-6, with 8 bases identical to TRBD2. V dropped 6 bases and J dropped 1; count of bases not matched to a gene: 8. The CDR3 spans 15 residues. The germline gives CDR1 MNHNY, CDR2 SVGAGI (reference sequence). CDR3 DNA sequence: TGTGCCAGCAGACCAAGCGGGGGCGCTTCCTACGAGCAGTACTTC. The encoded protein is CASRPSGGASYEQYF.

The V and J genes are TRBV7-3 and TRBJ2-3; D gene ambiguous. V was pared by 5 bases and J by 1 base, with 16 bases between. CDR3 length: 16 amino acids. From germline, CDR1 is SGHTA and CDR2 FQGTGA. The CDR3 DNA reads TGTGCCAGCAGCCCCGGAGCCACCCTCGGCACAGATACGCAGTATTTT. Its translation: CASSPGATLGTDTQYF.

The sample holds a few counts of this clonotype. The CDR3 nucleotides are TGTGCCAGCAGCTTACAGGCCAGGGACACAGATACGCAGTATTTT. This encodes CASSLQARDTDTQYF. The gene calls are TRBV7-2 and TRBJ2-3; tentative D call: TRBD1 (5 bases). This CDR3 contains 15 residues. Between the trimmed V and J ends, which lost 2 bases and 2 bases, there was a span of 11 bases. Germline V gives CDR1 SGHTA, CDR2 FQGNSA.

This clonotype was counted a few times. V and J are TRBV6-2 or TRBV6-3 and TRBJ2-3; unclear D gene. V was clipped by 5 bases and J by 6 bases, with 9 bases between them. This CDR3 contains 12 residues. Germline V gives CDR1 MNHEY, CDR2 SVGEGT. CDR3 bases: TGTGCCAGCAGTCAAGGTCGGGATACGCAGTATTTT. It encodes CASSQGRDTQYF.

The V and J genes are TRBV6-4 and TRBJ1-1; 9 positions match TRBD1. Germline assignment: CDR1 MRHNA and CDR2 SNTAGT. V shed 5 bases and J 3 bases; nucleotides not matched to a gene: 4. The CDR3 is 14 residues long. The CDR3 coding sequence is TGTGCCAGCAGTTACCGGACAGGGGACACTGAAGCTTTCTTT. Translation: CASSYRTGDTEAFF.

V gene TRBV5-5 combines with J gene TRBJ1-1; D gene unclear. The V end was cut by 4 bases, the J end by 7 bases, with 14 bases between. From germline, CDR1 is SGHKS and CDR2 YYEKEE (reference sequence). The CDR3 runs to 13 residues. The CDR3 loop reads CASSRTTGSEAFF. The CDR3, as DNA: TGTGCCAGCAGCCGTACGACCGGGAGTGAAGCTTTCTTT. Together with reference TRBV5-5 and TRBJ1-1, the CDR3 gives the full variable domain: DAGVTQSPTHLIKTRGQQVTLRCSPISGHKSVSWYQQVLGQGPQFIFQYYEKEERGRGNFPDRFSARQFPNYSSELNVNALLLGDSALYLCASSRTTGSEAFFGQGTRLTVV.

This clonotype was counted between two and nine times. The chain employs TRBV18 and TRBJ1-1; D gene uncertain. V lost 0 bases, J lost 0 bases, and 5 bases lay in between. From germline, CDR1 is KGHSH and CDR2 LQKENI. The CDR3 is made up of 14 amino acids. CDR3 protein: CASSPPSVNTEAFF. The CDR3 DNA follows: TGTGCCAGCTCACCACCGTCGGTGAACACTGAAGCTTTCTTT.

This clonotype has just a few counts. This chain's CDR3 is CASSSRDRGLDTQYF. DNA of the CDR3: TGCGCCAGCAGCTCCCGGGACAGGGGGCTTGATACGCAGTATTTT. This chain uses TRBV5-1 with TRBJ2-3; 12 bases map to TRBD1. Trimming took 3 bases from V and 6 from J; bases not matched to a gene: 5. CDR1 and CDR2 from the germline V gene are SGHRS and YFSETQ. The length of the CDR3 is 15 residues.

This clonotype has a count of ten or more. The V and J genes are TRBV25-1 and TRBJ2-1; maybe TRBD2 (5 bases). The length of the CDR3 is 15 residues. V dropped 1 base and J dropped 4 bases, with 11 bases sitting between them. Germline CDR1 is MGHDK and CDR2 is SYGVNS. The CDR3: CASSELGSDYNEQFF. CDR3 nucleotides: TGTGCCAGCAGTGAATTAGGTAGCGATTACAATGAGCAGTTCTTC.

The chain joins TRBV14 to TRBJ2-5; D not certain. The CDR3 runs 14 residues. Germline loops: CDR1 SGHDN, CDR2 FVKESK. V was clipped by 4 bases and J by 5 bases, with 14 bases between them. CDR3 region: CASSLGPAQETQYF. DNA of the CDR3: TGTGCCAGCAGCCTCGGGCCAGCGCAGGAGACCCAGTACTTC.

This clonotype has a handful of counts. The chain carries TRBV21-1 and TRBJ2-3; the table's TRBD2 call for D was not verified on the DNA. TRBV21-1 is assigned pseudogene status. The CDR3 is 16 amino acids. The CDR3 sequence is CASSNPAELARDTQYF. In DNA, the CDR3 is TGTGCCAGCAGCAACCCCGCCGAACTGGCAAGGGATACGCAGTATTTT.

This clonotype was detected a few times. The CDR3 DNA reads TGTGCCAGCAGCTTAGTTAGGGGTATCACTGAAGCTTTCTTT. Amino acid sequence: CASSLVRGITEAFF. The chain combines TRBV7-2 with TRBJ1-1, with a weak D call TRBD1 (5 bases). Germline V gives CDR1 SGHTA, CDR2 FQGNSA. The CDR3 loop spans 14 amino acids. With 1 base removed from V and 4 bases from J, the gap between germline ends came to 10 bases.

This clonotype was seen a handful of times. The chain couples TRBV9 to TRBJ2-5; no definite D call. The CDR3 consists of 16 residues. V lost 0 bases, J lost 5 bases, and 17 bases lay in between. Looked up from germline, CDR1 is SGDLS and CDR2 is YYNGEE. CDR3 nucleotides: TGTGCCAGCAGCGTAGGGGCTCGGGCTCCCAGGGAGACCCAGTACTTC. This sequence encodes CASSVGARAPRETQYF.

The rearrangement uses TRBV7-2 and TRBJ1-1; D perhaps matches TRBD1 (6 bases). The germline V and J ends were trimmed by 1 base and 8 bases, with 14 bases remaining between them. Germline V lookup: CDR1 SGHTA, CDR2 FQGNSA. This CDR3 contains 14 residues. The CDR3 DNA follows: TGTGCCAGCAGCTTAGTTATGGGGGCTGAGGAAGCTTTCTTT. The encoded protein is CASSLVMGAEEAFF.

This clonotype turned up a few times. This chain connects TRBV5-1 to TRBJ2-3; D is unclear. The CDR3 sequence is 15 residues long. Deletions cut 4 bases from V and 2 bases from J, with 14 bases between. Germline assignment: CDR1 SGHRS and CDR2 YFSETQ. The CDR3 region has the DNA TGCGCCAGCAGCGTCCAGGAGCCGCACACAGATACGCAGTATTTT. Its protein product is CASSVQEPHTDTQYF.

The V and J genes are TRBV7-2 and TRBJ2-3; 7 nucleotides match TRBD1. The J segment lost 15 bases and the V segment lost 5 bases, leaving 23 bases of the junction unmatched. This CDR3 spans 16 amino acids. Germline V gene data show CDR1 as SGHTA and CDR2 as FQGNSA. CDR3 DNA sequence: TGTGCCAGCAGCCGTGACCGGGGCCTAGACAGGGAGTCGGATTATTTT. This codes for CASSRDRGLDRESDYF. The full variable domain, rest sourced from reference TRBV7-2 and TRBJ2-3, is GAGVSQSPSNKVTEKGKDVELRCDPISGHTALYWYRQSLGQGLEFLIYFQGNSAPDKSGLPSDRFSAERTGGSVSTLTIQRTQQEDSAVYLCASSRDRGLDRESDYFGPGTRLTVL.

The rearrangement uses TRBV7-8 and TRBJ1-5, with D possibly matching TRBD1 (6 bases). The CDR3 contains 14 residues. Trimming removed 5 bases from V and 8 bases from J, with 16 bases in between. CDR1 and CDR2 from the germline V gene are SGHVS and FQNEAQ. CDR3 loop: CASSHSGVAKPQHF. CDR3 sequence (DNA): TGTGCCAGCAGCCACTCAGGGGTTGCAAAGCCCCAGCATTTT.

The chain combines TRBV28 with TRBJ1-2; TRBD1 aligns across 8 bases. The germline CDR1 and CDR2 sequences are MDHEN and SYDVKM. CDR3 length: 14 residues. V was clipped by 5 bases and J by 8 bases; unmatched bases: 10. The CDR3 reads CASSTLGQGRGYTF. The CDR3 bases are TGTGCCAGCAGTACCTTAGGACAGGGACGAGGCTACACCTTC.

This clonotype was counted a few times. J is TRBJ2-3 and V is TRBV9; 8 bases map to TRBD2. V trimming: 4 bases; J trimming: 4 bases; junction bases outside the gene matches: 5. The CDR3 runs 14 residues. The germline V gene encodes CDR1 SGDLS and CDR2 YYNGEE. CDR3 nucleotide sequence: TGTGCCAGCAGCTTCGGACTAGCCCCAGATACGCAGTATTTT. This sequence encodes CASSFGLAPDTQYF.

This sequence joins TRBV27 and TRBJ1-2; TRBD1 might be the D (6 bases). CDR1 is MNHEY, CDR2 SMNVEV, per germline (reference sequence). V was trimmed by 5 bases and J by 5 bases, leaving 21 bases between them. CDR3 length: 16 amino acids. CDR3 amino acids: CASSPQGERGWYGYTF. The CDR3 DNA reads TGTGCCAGCAGTCCACAGGGAGAGCGGGGGTGGTATGGCTACACCTTC.